Listed below are T cell receptor gamma chains from one sample, sequenced in a study of intestinal T cells in coeliac disease. TCRdb re-processed the multiplex PCR reads via CATT. The sample has approximately 2,000 gamma-chain clones, approximately 46% seen once; the top ten hold 7.3%. Sample: a duodenal biopsy. The receptors derive from a human donor with celiac disease. Both conserved end residues are part of each CDR3. The order of the fields is V gene, clone size, J gene, CDR3 DNA, CDR3 protein. A row's size may be missing; if present it is once, few, many or a size class.

TRGV10	few	TRGJP1	TGTGCTGCGTGGGATTATGTTCCTTTTCGGGCCACTGGTTGGTTTAAGATATTT	CAAWDYVPFRATGWFKIF
TRGV10	once	TRGJP1	TGTGCTGTAGAGACCTTACTGGTTTGGTTCAAGATATTC	CAVETLLVWFKIF
TRGV2	few	TRGJ1/TRGJ2	TGTGCCACCTGGGACGGCCGGGATTATTATAAGAAACTCTTT	CATWDGRDYYKKLF
TRGV10	large	TRGJP1	TGTGCTGCGTGGGATTCGGTCCCCTTTCCGGGAGTATATACCACTGGTTGGTTCAAGATATTT	CAAWDSVPFPGVYTTGWFKIF
TRGV2	.	TRGJ1/TRGJ2	TGTGCCACTCCCGGGCTCGGGTATAAGAAACTCTTT	CATPGLGYKKLF
TRGV11	few	TRGJP2	TGTGCCTGCTGGATTAGGCACGGGATTGAGGGGGGGGGTGATTGGATCAAGACGTTT	CACWIRHGIEGGGDWIKTF
TRGV2	.	TRGJ1/TRGJ2	TGTGCCACCTGGGACGTTGCGAATTATTATAAGAAACTCTTT	CATWDVANYYKKLF
TRGV2	.	TRGJP2	TGTGCCACCTGGGACGTACCTGAGGGGGGGAGTGATTGGATCAAGACGTTT	CATWDVPEGGSDWIKTF
TRGV8	.	TRGJP2	TGTGCCACCTGGGATAGACGTAGTGATTGGATCAAGACGTTT	CATWDRRSDWIKTF
TRGV11	.	TRGJ1/TRGJ2	TGTACCTGCTGGATTAGGCACAGGGGGTTCTATTATAAGAAACTCTTT	CTCWIRHRGFYYKKLF
TRGV8	few	TRGJ1/TRGJ2	TGTGCCACCCCTCTTTCATTTAATTATAAGAAACTCTTT	CATPLSFNYKKLF
TRGV8	.	TRGJP2	TGTGCCACCTGGGATAATAGGAGTGATTGGATCAAGACGTTT	CATWDNRSDWIKTF
TRGV8	.	TRGJ1/TRGJ2	TGTGCCACCTGGGATAATGTTGATTATAAGAAACTCTTT	CATWDNVDYKKLF
TRGV2	few	TRGJ1/TRGJ2	TGTGCCACCTGGGACGGCCCGGGTAAGAAACTCTTT	CATWDGPGKKLF
TRGV3	.	TRGJP2	TGTGCCACCTGGGAATTGAGGGATAGTGACTGGATCAAGACGTTT	CATWELRDSDWIKTF
TRGV11	few	TRGJP1	TGTGCCTGCTGGATTAGGCGGGAAATGGGTTGGTTCAAGATATTT	CACWIRREMGWFKIF
TRGV3	few	TRGJ1/TRGJ2	TGTGCCACCTGGGACGGATTTTATTATAAGAAACTCTTT	CATWDGFYYKKLF
TRGV8	few	TRGJP2	TGTGCCACCTGGGACCGTGATTGGATCAAGACGTTT	CATWDRDWIKTF
TRGV10	.	TRGJP1	TGTGCTGCGTGCCTTGCGGCCACTGGTTGGTTCAAGATATTT	CAACLAATGWFKIF
TRGV2	few	TRGJP2	TGTGCCACCTGGGACGGGCTTGGTAGTGATTGGATCAAGACGTTT	CATWDGLGSDWIKTF
TRGV11	.	TRGJP2	TGTGCCTGCTGGATTGAGCAGGGTAGTAGTGATTGGATCAAGACGTTT	CACWIEQGSSDWIKTF
TRGV2	.	TRGJ1/TRGJ2	TGTGCCACCTGGGGAATGGAGAAGCTCTTT	CATWGMEKLF
TRGV2	few	TRGJ1/TRGJ2	TGTGCCACCTGGGACGGGCATGGAAATTATTATAAGAAACTCTTT	CATWDGHGNYYKKLF
TRGV10	.	TRGJ1/TRGJ2	TGTGCTGCGGCGAGAAAGAAACTCTTT	CAAARKKLF
TRGV2	.	TRGJP2	TGTGCCACTGGACAATGGATCAAGACGTTT	CATGQWIKTF
TRGV10	.	TRGJ1/TRGJ2	TGTGCTGCGTGGGGTCCATTTTTTTATTATAAGAAACTCTTT	CAAWGPFFYYKKLF
TRGV2	.	TRGJ1/TRGJ2	TGTGCCTACCTGGGACGGGCTAAGAGCTTTTATTATAAGAAACTCTTT	CAYLGRAKSFYYKKLF
TRGV2	.	TRGJP2	TGTGCCACCTGGGACGGCAGTGATTGGATCAAGACGTTT	CATWDGSDWIKTF
TRGV11	.	TRGJ1/TRGJ2	TGTGCCTGCTGGATTAGGCCCCCTAAACTCTTT	CACWIRPPKLF
TRGV2	large	TRGJP1	TGTGCCACCTGGGACGCCGTCGGTGGGTGGACCACTGGTTGGTTCAAGATATTT	CATWDAVGGWTTGWFKIF
TRGV2	large	TRGJP2	TGTGCCACCTGGGACGAGGGAGATTGGATCAAGACGTTT	CATWDEGDWIKTF
TRGV2	.	TRGJP2	TGTGCCACCTGGGACGGCCGTAGTGATTGGATCAAGACATTT	CATWDGRSDWIKTF
TRGV2	few	TRGJ1/TRGJ2	TGTGCCACCTGGGACGGGCCTAGGAAACTCTTT	CATWDGPRKLF
TRGV10	.	TRGJ1/TRGJ2	TGTGCTGCGTGGGGACCACGGGCTCATTATAAGAAACTCTTT	CAAWGPRAHYKKLF
TRGV3	.	TRGJP2	TGTGCCACCTGGGACAGGCGGAGTGATTGGATCAAGACGTTT	CATWDRRSDWIKTF
TRGV9	few	TRGJ1/TRGJ2	TGTGCCTTGTGGGAGGTGCTTCCGAAGAAACTCTTT	CALWEVLPKKLF
TRGV8	few	TRGJP1	TGTGCCACCTGGGATAGGAGGGGAACTGGTTGGTTCAAGATATTT	CATWDRRGTGWFKIF
TRGV3	.	TRGJ1/TRGJ2	TGTGCCACCTGGGACAGGCAGGGTGGGTCTAGGGGGAAACTCTTT	CATWDRQGGSRGKLF
TRGV2	few	TRGJ1/TRGJ2	TGTGCCACCTGGGACGGGCCCCCTAATTATTATAAGAAACTCTTT	CATWDGPPNYYKKLF
TRGV2	.	TRGJ1/TRGJ2	TGTGCCACCTGGGACAAGAAACTCTTT	CATWDKKLF
TRGV2	.	TRGJP2	TGTGCCACCTGGGGACGGGTTGGTAGTAGTGATTGGATCAAGACGTTT	CATWGRVGSSDWIKTF
TRGV9	.	TRGJ1/TRGJ2	TGTGCCTTGTGGGGGAATAAGAAACTCTTT	CALWGNKKLF
TRGV9	.	TRGJP1	TGTGCCTTGTGGGAGATCCCCCCTTGGTTCAAGATATTT	CALWEIPPWFKIF
TRGV11	few	TRGJP1	TGTGCCTGCTGGATTCGGGCCACTGGTTGGTTCAAGATATTT	CACWIRATGWFKIF
TRGV3	.	TRGJ1/TRGJ2	TGTGCCACCTGGGACTCAACGAAAAAAATTCTTATTATAAAGAAACTCTTT	CATWDSTKKILIIKKLF
TRGV2	.	TRGJP2	TGTGCCACCTGGGACGGGCTCCCTCCTCGGGATATAGTAGGTGATTGGATCAAGACGTTT	CATWDGLPPRDIVGDWIKTF
TRGV2	few	TRGJ1/TRGJ2	TGTGCCACCCGGGACGGTTTGAATTATTATAAGAAACTCTTT	CATRDGLNYYKKLF
TRGV11	once	TRGJP2	TGTGCCTGCTGGATCCGGGAGGTGGGTGATTGGATCAAGACGTTT	CACWIREVGDWIKTF
TRGV2	.	TRGJ1/TRGJ2	TGTGCCACCTGGGACTGGTATTATTATAAGAAACTCTTT	CATWDWYYYKKLF
TRGV10	.	TRGJP2	TGTGCTGCGTGGGATTTCCGCGGACCTAAGTTTTGTAGTGATTGGATCAAGACGTTT	CAAWDFRGPKFCSDWIKTF
TRGV10	.	TRGJP1	TGTGCTGCGTGGGATCCAACTTCCAATACCACTGGCTGGTTCAAGATATTT	CAAWDPTSNTTGWFKIF
TRGV10	large	TRGJP1	TGTGCTGCGTGGAACATCTGGAGGTATACCACTGGTTGGTTCAAGATATTT	CAAWNIWRYTTGWFKIF
TRGV10	.	TRGJ1/TRGJ2	TGTGCTGCGTGGGATGAGTCCACGGACATTAAGAAACTCTTT	CAAWDESTDIKKLF
TRGV9	few	TRGJ1/TRGJ2	TGTGCCTTGTGGGAGGTGTCACTAAGGGGTTATAAGAAACTCTTT	CALWEVSLRGYKKLF
TRGV10	large	TRGJP1	TGTGCTGCGTGGGATACCACTGGTTGGTTCAAGATATTT	CAAWDTTGWFKIF
TRGV9	.	TRGJ1/TRGJ2	TGTGCCTTGTGGGAGGTGCTAGGGTCGGGGTATAAGAAACTCTTT	CALWEVLGSGYKKLF
TRGV8	few	TRGJ1/TRGJ2	TGTGCCACCTGGGATAGCGATTATTATAAGAAACTCTTT	CATWDSDYYKKLF